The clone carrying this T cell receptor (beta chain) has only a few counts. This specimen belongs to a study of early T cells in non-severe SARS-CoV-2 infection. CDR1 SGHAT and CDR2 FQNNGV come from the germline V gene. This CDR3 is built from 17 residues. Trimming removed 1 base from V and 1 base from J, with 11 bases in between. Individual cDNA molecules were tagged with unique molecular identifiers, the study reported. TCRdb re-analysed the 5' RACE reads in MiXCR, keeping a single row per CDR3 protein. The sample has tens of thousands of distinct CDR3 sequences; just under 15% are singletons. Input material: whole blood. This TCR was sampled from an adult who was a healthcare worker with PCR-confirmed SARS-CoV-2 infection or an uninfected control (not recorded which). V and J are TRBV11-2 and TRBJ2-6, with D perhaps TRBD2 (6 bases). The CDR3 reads CASSLVFGTSGANVLTF. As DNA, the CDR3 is TGTGCCAGCAGCTTAGTTTTCGGGACTTCTGGGGCCAACGTCCTGACTTTC.